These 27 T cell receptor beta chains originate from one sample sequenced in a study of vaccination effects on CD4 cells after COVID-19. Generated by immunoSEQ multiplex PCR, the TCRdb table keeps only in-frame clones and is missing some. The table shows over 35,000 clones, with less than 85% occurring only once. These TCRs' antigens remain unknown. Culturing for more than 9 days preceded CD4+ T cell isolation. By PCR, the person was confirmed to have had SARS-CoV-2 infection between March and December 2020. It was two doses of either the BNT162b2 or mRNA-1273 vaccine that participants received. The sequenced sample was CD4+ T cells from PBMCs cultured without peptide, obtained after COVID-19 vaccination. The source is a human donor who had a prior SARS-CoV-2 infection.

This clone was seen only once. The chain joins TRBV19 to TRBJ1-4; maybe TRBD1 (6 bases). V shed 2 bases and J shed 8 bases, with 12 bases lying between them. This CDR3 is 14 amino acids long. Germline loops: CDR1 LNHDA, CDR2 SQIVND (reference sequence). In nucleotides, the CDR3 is TGTGCCAGTAGTATACAGGGGAGCAGGGAAAAACTGTTTTTT. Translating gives CASSIQGSREKLFF.

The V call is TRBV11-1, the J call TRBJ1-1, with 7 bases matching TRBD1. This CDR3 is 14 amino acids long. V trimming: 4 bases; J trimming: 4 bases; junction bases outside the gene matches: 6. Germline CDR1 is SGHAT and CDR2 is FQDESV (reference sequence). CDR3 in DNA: TGTGCCAGCAGCTCCGACAGGGAGAGCACTGAAGCTTTCTTT. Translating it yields CASSSDRESTEAFF. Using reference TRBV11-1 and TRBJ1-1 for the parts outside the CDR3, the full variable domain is EAEVAQSPRYKITEKSQAVAFWCDPISGHATLYWYRQILGQGPELLVQFQDESVVDDSQLPKDRFSAERLKGVDSTLKIQPAELGDSAMYLCASSSDRESTEAFFGQGTRLTVV.

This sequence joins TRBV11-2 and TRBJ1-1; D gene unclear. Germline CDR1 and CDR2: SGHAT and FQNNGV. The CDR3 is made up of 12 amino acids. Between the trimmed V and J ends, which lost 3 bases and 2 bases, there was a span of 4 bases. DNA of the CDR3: TGTGCCAGCAGCTTGAGCAACACTGAAGCTTTCTTT. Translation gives CASSLSNTEAFF.

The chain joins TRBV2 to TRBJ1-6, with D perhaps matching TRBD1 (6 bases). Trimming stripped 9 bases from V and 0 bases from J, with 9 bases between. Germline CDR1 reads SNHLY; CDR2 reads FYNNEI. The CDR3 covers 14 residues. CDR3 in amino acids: CASTGSSYNSPLHF. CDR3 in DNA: TGTGCCAGTACAGGGAGCTCCTATAATTCACCCCTCCACTTT.

The CDR3, as DNA: TGTGCCAGCAGCTTAAGGTCCTACGAGCAGTACTTC. Translating it yields CASSLRSYEQYF. This chain links TRBV7-2 with TRBJ2-7; D remains unclear. V was trimmed by 2 bases and J by 1 base, leaving 3 bases between them. CDR1 SGHTA and CDR2 FQGNSA come from the germline V gene. This CDR3 comprises 12 residues.

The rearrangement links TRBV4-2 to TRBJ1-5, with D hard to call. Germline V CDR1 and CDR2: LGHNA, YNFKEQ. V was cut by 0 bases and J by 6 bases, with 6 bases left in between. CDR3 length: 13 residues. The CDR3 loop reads CASSQEIGQPQHF. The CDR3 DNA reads TGTGCCAGCAGCCAAGAAATAGGTCAGCCCCAGCATTTT.

Here the CDR3 DNA reads TGTGCCAGCAGGCAGGGACTAGCGGGAGTGAGTGAGCAGTTCTTC. As protein: CASRQGLAGVSEQFF. The V gene is TRBV2, the J gene TRBJ2-1; 14 bases are a match to TRBD2. The trim removed 6 bases at V and 9 bases at J, leaving 7 bases unmatched. The germline V gene encodes CDR1 SNHLY and CDR2 FYNNEI. The CDR3 consists of 15 residues.

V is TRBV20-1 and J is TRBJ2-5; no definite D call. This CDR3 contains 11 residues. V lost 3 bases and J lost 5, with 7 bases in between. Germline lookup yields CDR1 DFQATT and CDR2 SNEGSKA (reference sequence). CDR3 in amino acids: CSASLWETQYF. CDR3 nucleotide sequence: TGCAGTGCTAGTCTTTGGGAGACCCAGTACTTC.

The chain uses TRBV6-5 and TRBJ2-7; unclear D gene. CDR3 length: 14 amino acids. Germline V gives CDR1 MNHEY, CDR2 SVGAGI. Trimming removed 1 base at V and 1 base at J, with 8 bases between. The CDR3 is CASSYLPESYEQYF. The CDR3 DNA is TGTGCCAGCAGTTACTTGCCAGAGTCCTACGAGCAGTACTTC.

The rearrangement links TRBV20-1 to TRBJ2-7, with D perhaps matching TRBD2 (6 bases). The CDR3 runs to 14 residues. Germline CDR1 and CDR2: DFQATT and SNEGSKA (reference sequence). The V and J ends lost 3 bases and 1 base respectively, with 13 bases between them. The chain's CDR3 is CSASAGSDSYEQYF. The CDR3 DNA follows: TGCAGTGCTAGTGCGGGGTCTGATTCCTACGAGCAGTACTTC.

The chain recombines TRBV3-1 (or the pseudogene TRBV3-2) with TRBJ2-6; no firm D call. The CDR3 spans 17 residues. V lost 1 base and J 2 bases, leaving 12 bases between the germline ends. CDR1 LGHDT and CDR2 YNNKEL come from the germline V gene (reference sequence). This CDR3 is CASSQGLRRAGANVLTF. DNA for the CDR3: TGTGCCAGCAGCCAAGGTCTCAGGCGAGCTGGGGCCAACGTCCTGACTTTC.

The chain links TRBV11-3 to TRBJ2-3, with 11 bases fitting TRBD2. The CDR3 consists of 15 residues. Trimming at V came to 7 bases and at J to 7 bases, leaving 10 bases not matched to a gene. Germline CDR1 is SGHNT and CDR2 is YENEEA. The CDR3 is CASTTGLAEGNTQYF. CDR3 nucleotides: TGTGCCAGCACCACGGGACTAGCGGAGGGAAATACGCAGTATTTT.

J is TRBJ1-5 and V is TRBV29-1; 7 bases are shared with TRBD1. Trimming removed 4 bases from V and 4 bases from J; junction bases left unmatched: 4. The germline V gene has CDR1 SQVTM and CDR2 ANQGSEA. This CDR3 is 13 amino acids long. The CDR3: CSVAGTANQPQHF. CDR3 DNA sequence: TGCAGCGTTGCAGGGACAGCTAATCAGCCCCAGCATTTT. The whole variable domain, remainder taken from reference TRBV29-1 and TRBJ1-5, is SAVISQKPSRDICQRGTSLTIQCQVDSQVTMMFWYRQQPGQSLTLIATANQGSEATYESGFVIDKFPISRPNLTFSTLTVSNMSPEDSSIYLCSVAGTANQPQHFGDGTRLSIL.

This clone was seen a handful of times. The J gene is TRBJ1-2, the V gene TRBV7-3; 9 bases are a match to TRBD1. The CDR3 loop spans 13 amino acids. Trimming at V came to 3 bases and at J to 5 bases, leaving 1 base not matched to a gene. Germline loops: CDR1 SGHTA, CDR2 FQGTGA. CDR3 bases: TGTGCCAGCAGCTTGGGACAGGGATATGGCTACACCTTC. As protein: CASSLGQGYGYTF.

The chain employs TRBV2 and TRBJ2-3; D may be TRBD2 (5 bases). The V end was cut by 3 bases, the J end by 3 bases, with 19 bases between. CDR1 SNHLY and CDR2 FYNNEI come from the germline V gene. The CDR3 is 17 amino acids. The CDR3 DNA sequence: TGTGCCAGCAGTGATATAACGGGAATGGAGGTGACAGATACGCAGTATTTT. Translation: CASSDITGMEVTDTQYF.

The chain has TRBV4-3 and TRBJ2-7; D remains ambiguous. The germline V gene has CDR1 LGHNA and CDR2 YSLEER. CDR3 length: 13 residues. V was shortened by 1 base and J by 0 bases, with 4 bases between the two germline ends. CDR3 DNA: TGCGCCAGCAGCCAAGGCTTCTCCTACGAGCAGTACTTC. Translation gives CASSQGFSYEQYF.

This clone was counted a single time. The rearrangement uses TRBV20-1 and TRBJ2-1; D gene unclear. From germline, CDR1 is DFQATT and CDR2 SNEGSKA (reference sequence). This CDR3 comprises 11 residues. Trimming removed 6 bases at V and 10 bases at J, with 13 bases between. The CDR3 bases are TGCAGTGCCGCTAAGATGGGGGAGCAGTTCTTC. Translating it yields CSAAKMGEQFF.

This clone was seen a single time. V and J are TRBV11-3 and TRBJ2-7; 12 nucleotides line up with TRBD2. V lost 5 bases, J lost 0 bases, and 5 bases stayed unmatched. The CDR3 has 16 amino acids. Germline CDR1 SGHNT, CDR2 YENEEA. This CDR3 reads CASSHGGLAGSYEQYF. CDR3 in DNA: TGTGCCAGCAGCCATGGGGGACTAGCGGGCTCCTACGAGCAGTACTTC.

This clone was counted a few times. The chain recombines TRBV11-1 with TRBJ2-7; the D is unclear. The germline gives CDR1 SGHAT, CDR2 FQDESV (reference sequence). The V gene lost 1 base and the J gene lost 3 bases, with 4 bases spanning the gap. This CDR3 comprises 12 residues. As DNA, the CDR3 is TGTGCCAGCAGCTTAGGTCGCTACGAGCAGTACTTC. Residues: CASSLGRYEQYF.

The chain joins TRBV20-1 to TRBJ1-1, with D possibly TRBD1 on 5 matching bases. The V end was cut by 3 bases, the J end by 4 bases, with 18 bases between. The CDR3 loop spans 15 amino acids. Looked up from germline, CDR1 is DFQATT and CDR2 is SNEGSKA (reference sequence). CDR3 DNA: TGCAGTGCTAGTGATCCGCGGGGGGTTGGCACTGAAGCTTTCTTT. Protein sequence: CSASDPRGVGTEAFF.

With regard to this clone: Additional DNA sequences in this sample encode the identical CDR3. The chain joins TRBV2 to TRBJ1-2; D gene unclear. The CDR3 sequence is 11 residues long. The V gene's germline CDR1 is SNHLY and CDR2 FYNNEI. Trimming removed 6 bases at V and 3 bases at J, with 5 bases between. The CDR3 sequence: CASRRDYGYTF. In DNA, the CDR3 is TGTGCCAGCAGGCGGGACTATGGCTACACCTTC.

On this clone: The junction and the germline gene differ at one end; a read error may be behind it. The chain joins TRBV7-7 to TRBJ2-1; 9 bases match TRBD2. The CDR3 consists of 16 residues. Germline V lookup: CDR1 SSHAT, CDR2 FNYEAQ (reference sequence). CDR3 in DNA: TGTGCTAGCAGCTTAGGACTCGCGGGGGGGTACAATGAGCAGTTCTTC. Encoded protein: CASSLGLAGGYNEQFF.

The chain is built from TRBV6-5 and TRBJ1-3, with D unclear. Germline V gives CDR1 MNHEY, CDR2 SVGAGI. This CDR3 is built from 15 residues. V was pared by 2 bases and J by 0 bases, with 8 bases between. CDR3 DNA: TGTGCCAGCAGTTACGACGGTCCCTCTGGAAACACCATATATTTT. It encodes CASSYDGPSGNTIYF.

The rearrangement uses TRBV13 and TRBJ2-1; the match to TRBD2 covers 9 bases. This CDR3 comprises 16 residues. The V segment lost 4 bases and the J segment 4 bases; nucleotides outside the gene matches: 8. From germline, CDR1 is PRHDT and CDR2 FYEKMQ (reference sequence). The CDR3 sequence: CASSSPQREVYNEQFF. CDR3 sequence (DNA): TGTGCCAGCAGCTCCCCACAGCGGGAGGTGTACAATGAGCAGTTCTTC.

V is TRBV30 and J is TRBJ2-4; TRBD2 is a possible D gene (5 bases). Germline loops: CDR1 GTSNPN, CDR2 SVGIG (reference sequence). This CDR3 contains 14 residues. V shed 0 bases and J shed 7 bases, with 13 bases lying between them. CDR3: CAWSVNRGRNIQYF. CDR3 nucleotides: TGTGCCTGGAGTGTAAATAGAGGGCGGAACATTCAGTACTTC.

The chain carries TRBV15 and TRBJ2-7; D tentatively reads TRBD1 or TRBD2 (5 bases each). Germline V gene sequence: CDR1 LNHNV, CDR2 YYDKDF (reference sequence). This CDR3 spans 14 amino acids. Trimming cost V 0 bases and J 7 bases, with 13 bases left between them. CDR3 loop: CATSRDLGTSEQYF. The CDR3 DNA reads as TGTGCCACCAGCAGAGATCTTGGGACCTCGGAGCAGTACTTC.

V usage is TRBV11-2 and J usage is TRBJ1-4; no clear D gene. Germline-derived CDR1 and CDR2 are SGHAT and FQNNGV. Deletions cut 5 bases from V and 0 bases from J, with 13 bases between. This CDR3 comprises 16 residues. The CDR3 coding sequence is TGTGCCAGCAGCGCGACGGCGTTTGCAACTAATGAAAAACTGTTTTTT. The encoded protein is CASSATAFATNEKLFF.